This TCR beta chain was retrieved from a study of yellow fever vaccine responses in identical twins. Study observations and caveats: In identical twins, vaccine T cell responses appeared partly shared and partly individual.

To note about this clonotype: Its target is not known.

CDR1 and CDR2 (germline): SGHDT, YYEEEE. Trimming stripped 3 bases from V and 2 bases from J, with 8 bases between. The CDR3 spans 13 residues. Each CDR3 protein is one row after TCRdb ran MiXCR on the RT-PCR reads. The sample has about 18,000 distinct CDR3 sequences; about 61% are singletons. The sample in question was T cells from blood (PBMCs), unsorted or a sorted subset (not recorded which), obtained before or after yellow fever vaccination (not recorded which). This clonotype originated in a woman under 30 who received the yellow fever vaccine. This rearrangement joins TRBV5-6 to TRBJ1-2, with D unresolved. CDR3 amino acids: CASSWAANYGYTF. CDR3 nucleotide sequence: TGTGCCAGCAGCTGGGCGGCAAACTATGGCTACACCTTC.